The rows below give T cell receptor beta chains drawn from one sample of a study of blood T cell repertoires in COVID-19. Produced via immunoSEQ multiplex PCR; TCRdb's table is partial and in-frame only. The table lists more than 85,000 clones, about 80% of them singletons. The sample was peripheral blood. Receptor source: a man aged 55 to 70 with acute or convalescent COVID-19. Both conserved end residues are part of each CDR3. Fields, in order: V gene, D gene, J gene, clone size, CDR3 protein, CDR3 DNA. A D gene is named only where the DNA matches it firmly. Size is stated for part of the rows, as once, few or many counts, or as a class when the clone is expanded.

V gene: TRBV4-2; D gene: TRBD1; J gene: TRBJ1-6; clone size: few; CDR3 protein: CASSHARGRPNSPLHF; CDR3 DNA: TGTGCCAGCAGCCATGCCAGGGGGCGGCCAAATTCACCCCTCCACTTT
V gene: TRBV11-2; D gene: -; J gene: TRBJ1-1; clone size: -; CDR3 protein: CASRAGQLNTEAFF; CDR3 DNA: TGTGCCAGCAGGGCTGGACAGTTGAACACTGAAGCTTTCTTT
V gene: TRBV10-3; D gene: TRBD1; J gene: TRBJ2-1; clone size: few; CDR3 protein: CAISDGTGGTNEQFF; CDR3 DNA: TGTGCCATCAGTGATGGGACAGGGGGCACAAATGAGCAGTTCTTC
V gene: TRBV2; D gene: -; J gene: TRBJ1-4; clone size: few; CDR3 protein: CASNSWTGNEKLFF; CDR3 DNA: TGTGCCAGCAATAGTTGGACGGGGAATGAAAAACTGTTTTTT
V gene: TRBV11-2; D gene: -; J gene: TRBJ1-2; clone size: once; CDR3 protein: CASSLAGQGDGYTF; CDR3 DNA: TGTGCCAGCAGCTTAGCTGGGCAGGGTGATGGCTACACCTTC
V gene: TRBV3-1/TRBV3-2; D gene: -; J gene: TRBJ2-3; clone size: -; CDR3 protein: CASSRDIFTDTQYF; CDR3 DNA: TGTGCCAGCAGCCGGGACATTTTCACAGATACGCAGTATTTT
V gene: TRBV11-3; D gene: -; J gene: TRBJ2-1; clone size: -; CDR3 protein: CASSLEEGSYNEQFF; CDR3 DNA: TGTGCCAGCAGCTTAGAGGAGGGTTCCTACAATGAGCAGTTCTTC
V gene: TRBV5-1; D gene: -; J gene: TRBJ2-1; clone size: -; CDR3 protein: CASSPPGSSGEQFF; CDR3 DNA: TGCGCCAGCAGCCCTCCAGGGTCCTCGGGCGAGCAGTTCTTC
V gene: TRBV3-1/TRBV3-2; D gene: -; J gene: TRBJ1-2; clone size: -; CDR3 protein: CASSQDGGQSNYGYTF; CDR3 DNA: TGTGCCAGCAGCCAAGATGGTGGACAGTCTAACTATGGCTACACCTTC
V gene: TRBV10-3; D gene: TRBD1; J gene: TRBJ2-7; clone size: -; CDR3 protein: CATRTGRTDEQYF; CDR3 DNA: TGTGCCACACGGACAGGGAGAACGGACGAGCAGTACTTC
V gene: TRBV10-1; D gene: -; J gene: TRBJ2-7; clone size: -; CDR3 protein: CASSEATNGEQYF; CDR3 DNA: TGCGCCAGCAGTGAGGCCACGAACGGGGAGCAGTACTTC
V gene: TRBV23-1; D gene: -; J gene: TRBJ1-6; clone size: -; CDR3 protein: CASSRPKYRTAFSYNSPLHF; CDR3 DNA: TGCGCCAGCAGTCGACCAAAATACCGGACAGCCTTCTCCTATAATTCACCCCTCCACTTT
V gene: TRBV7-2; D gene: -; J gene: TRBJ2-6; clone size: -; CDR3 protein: CASSLVSSSGANVLTF; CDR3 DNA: TGTGCCAGCAGCTTAGTGAGTAGTTCTGGGGCCAACGTCCTGACTTTC
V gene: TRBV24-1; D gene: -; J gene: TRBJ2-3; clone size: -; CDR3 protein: CATSGTGVKSEFTQYF; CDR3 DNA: TGTGCCACCAGTGGAACAGGAGTTAAATCTGAGTTTACGCAGTATTTT
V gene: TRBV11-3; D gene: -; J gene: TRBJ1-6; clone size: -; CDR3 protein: CASSYTTGNNSPLHF; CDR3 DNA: TGTGCCAGCAGCTACACCACGGGGAATAATTCACCCCTCCACTTT
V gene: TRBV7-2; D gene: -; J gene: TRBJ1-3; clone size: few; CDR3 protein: CASSFRLGGDGNTIYF; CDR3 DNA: TGTGCCAGCAGCTTTCGCTTGGGGGGGGATGGAAACACCATATATTTT
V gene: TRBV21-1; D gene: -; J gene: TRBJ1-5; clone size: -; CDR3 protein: CASPRGRMPQHF; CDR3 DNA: TGTGCCTCGCCTCGAGGCCGTATGCCCCAGCATTTT
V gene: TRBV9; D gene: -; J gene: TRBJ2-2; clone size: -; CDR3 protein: CASSWANANTGELFF; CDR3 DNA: TGTGCCAGCAGCTGGGCAAACGCGAACACCGGGGAGCTGTTTTTT
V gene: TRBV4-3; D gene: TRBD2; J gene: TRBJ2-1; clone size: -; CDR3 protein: CASSMLAGGGNEQFF; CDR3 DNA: TGCGCCAGCAGTATGCTAGCGGGGGGGGGCAATGAGCAGTTCTTC
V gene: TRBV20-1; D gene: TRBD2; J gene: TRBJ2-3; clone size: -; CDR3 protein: CSASFSGRAQDTQYF; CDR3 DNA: TGCAGTGCTAGTTTTAGCGGGAGGGCCCAAGATACGCAGTATTTT
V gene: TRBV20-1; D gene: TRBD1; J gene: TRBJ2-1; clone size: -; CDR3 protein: CSAGGPDEQFF; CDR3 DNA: TGCAGTGCAGGGGGCCCGGATGAGCAGTTCTTC
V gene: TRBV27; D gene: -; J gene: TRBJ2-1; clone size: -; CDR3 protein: CASSNSWEDWFF; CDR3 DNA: TGTGCCAGCAGTAATAGCTGGGAGGATTGGTTCTTC
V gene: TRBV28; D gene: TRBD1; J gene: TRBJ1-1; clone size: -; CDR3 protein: CASRQGPTGRAFF; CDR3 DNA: TGTGCCAGCAGACAAGGCCCGACAGGGCGAGCTTTCTTT
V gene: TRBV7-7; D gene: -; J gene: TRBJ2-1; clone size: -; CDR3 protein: CASSLEFSGEQFF; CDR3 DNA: TGTGCCAGCAGCTTAGAGTTTTCGGGTGAGCAGTTCTTC
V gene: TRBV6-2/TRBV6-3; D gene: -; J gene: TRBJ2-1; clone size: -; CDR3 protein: CASSYSSSYNEQFF; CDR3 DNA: TGTGCCAGCAGTTACTCCTCCTCCTACAATGAGCAGTTCTTC
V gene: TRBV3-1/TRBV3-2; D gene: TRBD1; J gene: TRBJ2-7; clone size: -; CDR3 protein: CASSQAGGEQYF; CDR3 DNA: TGTGCCAGCAGCCAAGCAGGGGGCGAGCAGTACTTC
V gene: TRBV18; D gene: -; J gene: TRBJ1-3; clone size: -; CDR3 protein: CASSPPGVGNTIYF; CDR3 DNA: TGTGCCAGCTCACCACCAGGGGTCGGAAACACCATATATTTT
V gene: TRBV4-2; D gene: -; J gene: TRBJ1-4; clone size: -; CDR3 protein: CASSQDWAGVGEKLFF; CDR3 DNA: TGTGCCAGCAGCCAAGACTGGGCAGGGGTGGGGGAAAAACTGTTTTTT
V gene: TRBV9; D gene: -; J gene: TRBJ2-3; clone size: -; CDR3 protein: CASSATGESREYF; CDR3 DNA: TGTGCCAGCAGCGCCACGGGGGAGAGTCGAGAGTATTTT
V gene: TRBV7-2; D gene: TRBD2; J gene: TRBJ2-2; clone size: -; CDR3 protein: CASSSGGLAGPGELFF; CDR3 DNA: TGTGCCAGCAGCTCAGGTGGACTAGCGGGACCCGGGGAGCTGTTTTTT
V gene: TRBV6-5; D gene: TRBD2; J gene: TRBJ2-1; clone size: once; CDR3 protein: CASSSGTGLWGQFF; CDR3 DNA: TGTGCCAGCAGTAGCGGGACTGGGTTGTGGGGGCAGTTCTTC
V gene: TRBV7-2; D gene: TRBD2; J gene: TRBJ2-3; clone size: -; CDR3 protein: CASSLSGSRDTQYF; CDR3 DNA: TGTGCCAGCAGCTTAAGCGGGAGCCGGGATACGCAGTATTTT
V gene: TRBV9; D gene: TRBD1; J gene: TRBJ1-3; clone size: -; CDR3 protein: CASSQASDRLSGNTIYF; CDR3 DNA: TGTGCCAGCAGCCAAGCCTCGGACAGGCTCTCTGGAAACACCATATATTTT
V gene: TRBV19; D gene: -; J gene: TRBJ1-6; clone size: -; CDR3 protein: CASSMGGGGAPLHF; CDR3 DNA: TGTGCCAGTAGTATGGGGGGAGGAGGAGCACCCCTCCACTTT
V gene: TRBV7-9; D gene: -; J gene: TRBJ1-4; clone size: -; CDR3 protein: CASSSTESGEKLFF; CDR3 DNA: TGTGCCAGCAGCTCGACTGAGTCTGGGGAAAAACTGTTTTTT
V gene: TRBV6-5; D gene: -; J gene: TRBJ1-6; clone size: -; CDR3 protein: CASSPTGSPLHF; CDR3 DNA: TGTGCCAGCAGTCCGACGGGTTCACCCCTCCACTTT
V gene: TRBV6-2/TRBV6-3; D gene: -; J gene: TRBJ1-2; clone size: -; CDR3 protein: CASSYSKAGIHGYTF; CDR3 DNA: TGTGCCAGCAGTTACTCGAAGGCAGGGATTCATGGCTACACCTTC
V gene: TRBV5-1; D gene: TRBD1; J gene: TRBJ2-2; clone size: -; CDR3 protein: CASSLEAGGTGELFF; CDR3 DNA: TGCGCCAGCAGCTTGGAGGCAGGGGGAACCGGGGAGCTGTTTTTT
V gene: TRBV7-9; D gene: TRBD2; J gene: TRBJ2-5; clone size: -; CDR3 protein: CASSLSGAGGPQETQYF; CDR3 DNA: TGTGCCAGCAGCTTAAGCGGAGCGGGGGGTCCCCAAGAGACCCAGTACTTC
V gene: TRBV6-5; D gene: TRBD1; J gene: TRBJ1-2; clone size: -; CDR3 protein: CASRHRDRGGYTF; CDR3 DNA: TGTGCCAGCAGACACCGGGACAGGGGTGGCTACACCTTC
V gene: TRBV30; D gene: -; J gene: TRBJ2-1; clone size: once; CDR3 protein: CAREPQGFHEQFF; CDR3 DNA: TGTGCCCGGGAGCCTCAGGGGTTCCATGAGCAGTTCTTC
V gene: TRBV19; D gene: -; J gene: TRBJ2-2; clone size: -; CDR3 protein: CASSRGGGSANTGELFF; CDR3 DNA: TGTGCCAGTAGTAGAGGGGGAGGGTCCGCGAACACCGGGGAGCTGTTTTTT
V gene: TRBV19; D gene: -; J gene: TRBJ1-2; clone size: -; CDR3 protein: CASNRQGLDYGYTF; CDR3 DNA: TGTGCCAGTAACCGGCAGGGCTTAGACTATGGCTACACCTTC
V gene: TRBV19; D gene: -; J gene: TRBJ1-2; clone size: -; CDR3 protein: CASSMLGRGEGYTF; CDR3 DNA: TGTGCCAGTAGTATGTTGGGTAGGGGTGAGGGCTACACCTTC
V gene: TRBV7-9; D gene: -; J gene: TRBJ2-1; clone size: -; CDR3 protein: CASSLSSGSYNEQFF; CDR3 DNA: TGTGCCAGCAGTTTATCCTCGGGCTCCTACAATGAGCAGTTCTTC